The entry below describes one T cell receptor beta chain. Its antigen is as yet unknown. The table came from immunoSEQ multiplex PCR; TCRdb's copy has only in-frame clones and leaves some out. Here the sample spans about 110,000 clones, around 95% being singletons. This entry belongs to a study of T cell responses to AZD1222 COVID-19 vaccine. General observations from the study: Sampling that yielded the repertoires occurred only after the peak T cell response. When two AZD1222 doses had been given, Spike-specific TCR breadth and depth rose.

The specimen was peripheral blood, collected on day 0 of AZD1222 vaccination. The sequence was obtained from an adult in good health.

DNA for the CDR3: TGTGCCAGCAGCTTCCGTCTAGGGATTCTGGCCGCGACCCAGTACTTC. Protein product: CASSFRLGILAATQYF. The chain combines TRBV7-9 with TRBJ2-5; no firm D call. In germline, CDR1 is SEHNR, CDR2 FQNEAQ (reference sequence). Trimming removed 3 bases from V and 7 bases from J, with 21 bases in between. The CDR3 totals 16 residues.